This T cell receptor beta chain is from a study of lymphopenia after photon versus proton radiotherapy. Using immunoSEQ multiplex PCR, the repertoire was profiled, and TCRdb retains in-frame clones only, with some absent. Altogether 45,000 to 65,000 clones are present, about 83% being singletons, with the ten largest covering roughly 27%. A remark on this clone: Its antigen remains unidentified.

The CDR3 totals 14 residues. Trimming took off 2 bases at V and 6 bases at J, with 13 bases between the two ends. Germline V gene sequence: CDR1 MNHEY, CDR2 SVGAGI. Findings and limits, study-wide: After lymphocyte nadir, photon-treated repertoires showed oligoclonal expansion, especially CD8+ Temra. Survival link was tested only in deceased patients; proton benefit remains a possibility. Larger post-nadir TCR diversity loss correlated inversely with survival in deceased patients. Photon-treated patients lost naive T cells and TCR diversity; proton-treated stayed stable.

The genes are TRBV6-5 and TRBJ1-2; the D gene is possibly TRBD1 (5 bases). The material was peripheral blood, obtained from a patient treated with photon-based radiotherapy. This receptor was obtained from a man aged 45-65 years with gastric cancer. In nucleotides, the CDR3 is TGTGCCAGCAGTTACAGGGGTATGGTCCATGGCTACACCTTC. Protein: CASSYRGMVHGYTF.